Listed below are T cell receptor beta chains from one sample, sequenced in a study of blood T cell repertoires in COVID-19. Some clones are missing from TCRdb's copy, which holds only in-frame ones; the method was immunoSEQ multiplex PCR. The data show approximately 90,000 clones, 80% to 90% seen once. Sample: peripheral blood. These receptors originate from a woman aged 80 or older with acute or convalescent COVID-19. Each CDR3 is given with its conserved first and last residue. D genes are given only for firm matches. Expanded clones are given a class, and other clones once, few, many or no size at all.

cdr3_nt: TGTGCCCTTCTTAGCGGGAGTGTGGCCGGGGAGCTGTTTTTT; cdr3_aa: CALLSGSVAGELFF; v_call: TRBV30; j_call: TRBJ2-2; d_call: TRBD2; clone_size: -
cdr3_nt: TGTGCCAGCAGCGCGGACAGGGACTCTGTTTCCGGGGAGCTGTTTTTT; cdr3_aa: CASSADRDSVSGELFF; v_call: TRBV9; j_call: TRBJ2-2; d_call: TRBD1; clone_size: few
cdr3_nt: TGTGCCAGCTCACCAGCGGGGTTGGGTAGCAATCAGCCCCAGCATTTT; cdr3_aa: CASSPAGLGSNQPQHF; v_call: TRBV18; j_call: TRBJ1-5; d_call: -; clone_size: few
cdr3_nt: TGCAGCCCGACAGCCGGGACACGAAATACCGCATCTAATGAAAAACTGTTTTTT; cdr3_aa: CSPTAGTRNTASNEKLFF; v_call: TRBV29-1; j_call: TRBJ1-4; d_call: -; clone_size: -
cdr3_nt: TGTGCCAGCAGCTTGAGGACAGCGACTGAAGCTTTCTTT; cdr3_aa: CASSLRTATEAFF; v_call: TRBV7-3; j_call: TRBJ1-1; d_call: -; clone_size: once
cdr3_nt: TGCGCCAGCAGCCAAGGTCCCCGACTGAGCTCCGGGGATACGCAGTATTTT; cdr3_aa: CASSQGPRLSSGDTQYF; v_call: TRBV4-3; j_call: TRBJ2-3; d_call: -; clone_size: -
cdr3_nt: TGTGCCAGCAGCTCCGGGACAGCGAATGGAAACACCATATATTTT; cdr3_aa: CASSSGTANGNTIYF; v_call: TRBV7-8; j_call: TRBJ1-3; d_call: TRBD1; clone_size: -
cdr3_nt: TGTGCCAGCAGCTTGGGCGGGTGGCGGGGTCCAATTAGAAACAATGAGCAGTTCTTC; cdr3_aa: CASSLGGWRGPIRNNEQFF; v_call: TRBV7-9; j_call: TRBJ2-1; d_call: -; clone_size: few
cdr3_nt: TGTGCCAGTAGCTGGGCAGGTCCCCCGGATACGCAGTATTTT; cdr3_aa: CASSWAGPPDTQYF; v_call: TRBV19; j_call: TRBJ2-3; d_call: -; clone_size: -
cdr3_nt: TGTGCCACCAGTGACTCGTACCAAGAGACCCAGTACTTC; cdr3_aa: CATSDSYQETQYF; v_call: TRBV24-1; j_call: TRBJ2-5; d_call: -; clone_size: -
cdr3_nt: TGCGCCACTTCAAGGGACAGGGACACCGGGGAGCTGTTTTTT; cdr3_aa: CATSRDRDTGELFF; v_call: TRBV5-1; j_call: TRBJ2-2; d_call: TRBD1; clone_size: -
cdr3_nt: TGTGCTAGTGGTTTGGTACCGCAGACTACCTATGGCTACACCTTC; cdr3_aa: CASGLVPQTTYGYTF; v_call: TRBV12-5; j_call: TRBJ1-2; d_call: -; clone_size: -
cdr3_nt: TGCGCCAGCGCCCAGGGGGCACTGGGCTCTAACTATGGCTACACCTTC; cdr3_aa: CASAQGALGSNYGYTF; v_call: TRBV5-1; j_call: TRBJ1-2; d_call: TRBD1; clone_size: once
cdr3_nt: TGTGCCAGCTCACCTACAGGGGGCCGGGGCACTGAAGCTTTCTTT; cdr3_aa: CASSPTGGRGTEAFF; v_call: TRBV18; j_call: TRBJ1-1; d_call: TRBD1; clone_size: -
cdr3_nt: TGCGCCAGCAGCCAAGAGAGAGGGGGCTATGGCTACACCTTC; cdr3_aa: CASSQERGGYGYTF; v_call: TRBV4-3; j_call: TRBJ1-2; d_call: -; clone_size: -
cdr3_nt: TGTGCCAGTAGTATAGGGACTAGCGGGAGAGGTAATGAGCAGTTCTTC; cdr3_aa: CASSIGTSGRGNEQFF; v_call: TRBV19; j_call: TRBJ2-1; d_call: TRBD2; clone_size: -
cdr3_nt: TGTGCCAGCAGTTACCCTGGGGCCTCTGGAAACACCATATATTTT; cdr3_aa: CASSYPGASGNTIYF; v_call: TRBV6-6; j_call: TRBJ1-3; d_call: -; clone_size: -
cdr3_nt: TGTGCCAGCACTGGGGGGCGGGGGGAGACCCAGTACTTC; cdr3_aa: CASTGGRGETQYF; v_call: TRBV7-2; j_call: TRBJ2-5; d_call: -; clone_size: -
cdr3_nt: TGTGCCAGCAGCCCATCGCTGGGCCAGCCCCAGCATTTT; cdr3_aa: CASSPSLGQPQHF; v_call: TRBV4-2; j_call: TRBJ1-5; d_call: -; clone_size: -